Described below is a single T cell receptor beta chain sequence and its context. What this receptor recognizes is not known. It has no much larger one-base neighbor in the sample; base qualities were not kept. This sample was taken from a study of blood T cells in healthy people across ages (dated by TCRdb to about 2015). About the study as a whole: In model experiments, roughly one uniquely barcoded TCR beta cDNA molecule per two T cells was captured by template switching. The study measured age-related changes in TCR beta repertoire diversity using deep sequencing normalized with unique cDNA molecular identifiers. Four age groups were formed from the donors: young (average 16 years), middle-aged (less than 40), aged (approximately 60) and long-lived (around 82). To avoid experimental bias, donors of different ages were spread randomly across the sequencing lanes. Two additional independent replicas of 1 million unique cDNA reads from the same blood draw were analyzed for two donors (one aged 18 to 30 and one aged 80 or older). Paper-wide results and their limitations: The percentage of naive T cells measured by flow cytometry correlated strongly with observed TCR beta diversity. Compared with the aged group, the long-lived group had more naive CD4+ T cells, fewer expanded clones and increased TCR diversity, a pattern suggesting age selection. Bulk unsorted PBMC profiling prevented conclusive comparison of naive and antigen-experienced compartments. Donor CMV infection status was unknown, potentially confounding age-related changes in expanded clonotypes. Observed TCR beta diversity per million T cells fell roughly linearly with age, and a significant reduction was already apparent by age roughly 41. Estimates of total diversity based on one million sequenced T cells were considered lower bounds and underestimates.

Donors were about 36 systemically healthy Caucasian individuals from Russia aged 6 to 90 years. Around 9.9 milliliters of peripheral blood were collected from each donor into EDTA-treated Vacutainer tubes. Ficoll-Paque density-gradient centrifugation was used to isolate PBMCs, with at least 7 million obtained per sample. Trizol reagent was used to extract total RNA from PBMCs, with at least 6 micrograms per sample. For every donor, an aliquot of PBMCs went through flow cytometry to measure the percentages of naive CD45RAhigh/CD27high T cells. Library preparation employed 5' RACE. The sequencer listed for this sample is Illumina HiSeq 2500. A second PCR of 7 to 11 cycles was run with a J-beta primer mix and a sample-barcoded 5' primer. A unique molecular identifier was introduced onto each TCR beta cDNA molecule by a template-switch 5' adaptor carrying 12 random nucleotides. Each sample yielded at least 2.5 million CDR3-containing paired-end reads. All of the RNA was converted into first-strand cDNA using the Mint cDNA synthesis kit, with a TRBC-specific oligonucleotide serving as the primer. Following uracil-DNA glycosylase treatment, all cDNA underwent a first 18-cycle PCR with the universal primers M1SS and BC2_uni_R. In the source study's methods: For normalization, 1 million high-quality reads, each with a distinct molecular identifier, were randomly selected from each sample. Reads with shared molecular identifiers were discarded instead of being binned into consensus sequences. MiTCR, with a Q25 quality threshold and the strictest error-elimination algorithm, was used for CDR3 identification, clonotype clustering and error correction. Lower-bound total TCR beta diversity was estimated with a nonparametric unseen species model using Euler transformation. TCRdb took the public reads, trimmed them with fastp at Q25, ran MiXCR for clone calling and kept in-frame beta chains. Rows merge per CDR3 protein into single entries with the most common DNA and genes. Clone size and V and J calls follow TCRdb, not the original study. For this sample there are more than 650,000 distinct CDR3 sequences; approximately 22% appear just once. Of the sample, around a fifth falls within the top ten clones.

Sequenced material: blood. This TCR was recovered from a man between 65 and 85 years old in good health.

The CDR3 region reads CATSDPSGTTGELFF. The DNA sequence is TGTGCCACCAGTGATCCTAGCGGGACCACCGGGGAGCTGTTTTTT. The chain joins TRBV24-1 to TRBJ2-2; 9 central nucleotides agree with TRBD2. Via the germline V gene, CDR1 is KGHDR and CDR2 SFDVKD. The CDR3 spans 15 residues, from the cysteine through the phenylalanine. The CDR3 DNA has 45 bases and is translated from base 1. Germline trimming: 3 bases from V, 4 bases from J; junction bases outside gene matches: 2.